What follows are 8 T cell receptor beta chains derived from one specimen sequenced in a study of T-cell memory formation after mild COVID-19. TCRdb reanalysed the 5' RACE reads using MiXCR and keeps one entry per CDR3 protein. The sample yields roughly 170,000 distinct CDR3 sequences, around 18% seen once. Sequences were obtained from PBMCs or a T cell subset sorted from them (not recorded which). These TCRs come from a man between 18 and 35 years old who had mild COVID-19 (a few samples of this study predate the infection). Cell type and time point are not known.

This clonotype was detected a few times. V usage is TRBV10-3 and J usage is TRBJ1-1; TRBD1 aligns across 7 bases. V shed 0 bases, J shed 7 bases, and the junction held 8 bases outside the gene matches. Germline CDR1 ENHRY, CDR2 SYGVKD. The CDR3 loop spans 15 amino acids. CDR3 sequence (DNA): TGTGCCATCAGTGAGTCTAAGATCAGGGGGGGTGAAGCTTTCTTT. Translated: CAISESKIRGGEAFF.

This clonotype was picked up many times. The chain combines TRBV11-2 with TRBJ2-6; D is undetermined. Trimming left V 8 bases short and J 1 base short, with 6 bases between. The CDR3 covers 13 residues. Germline V gene sequence: CDR1 SGHAT, CDR2 FQNNGV. The DNA of the CDR3 is TGTGCCAGCGTGTTTTCTGGGGCCAACGTCCTGACTTTC. Amino acid sequence: CASVFSGANVLTF.

The rearrangement links TRBV9 to TRBJ1-1; maybe TRBD1 (5 bases). V was pared by 3 bases and J by 1 base, with 7 bases between. Per germline, CDR1 SGDLS and CDR2 YYNGEE. The CDR3 spans 13 residues. The chain's CDR3 is CASSAGQNTEAFF. The CDR3 bases are TGTGCCAGCAGCGCAGGACAGAACACTGAAGCTTTCTTT. The variable domain in full, with the rest retrieved from reference TRBV9 and TRBJ1-1, is DSGVTQTPKHLITATGQRVTLRCSPRSGDLSVYWYQQSLDQGLQFLIQYYNGEERAKGNILERFSAQQFPDLHSELNLSSLELGDSALYFCASSAGQNTEAFFGQGTRLTVV.

The genes are TRBV19 and TRBJ2-2, with D perhaps assigned TRBD1 or TRBD2 (5 bases each). In germline, CDR1 is LNHDA, CDR2 SQIVND (reference sequence). The CDR3 runs to 13 residues. The germline V and J ends were trimmed by 6 bases and 0 bases, with 5 bases remaining between them. The chain's CDR3 is CASRGPNTGELFF. As DNA, the CDR3 is TGTGCCAGTAGGGGACCGAACACCGGGGAGCTGTTTTTT.

This clonotype was seen only a few times. The chain links TRBV7-6 to TRBJ1-4, with D perhaps matching TRBD1 (5 bases). With 5 bases removed from V and 4 bases from J, the gap between germline ends came to 8 bases. Germline loops: CDR1 SGHVS, CDR2 FNYEAQ. CDR3 size: 13 residues. This chain's CDR3 is CASSRDHNEKLFF. The CDR3 DNA follows: TGTGCCAGCAGCAGGGACCATAATGAAAAACTGTTTTTT.

The DNA of the CDR3 is TGCAGTGCCTCCCGGGAACGGGCATTTCAGTACTTC. Translating it yields CSASRERAFQYF. The rearrangement joins TRBV20-1 to TRBJ2-4; D may be TRBD2 (5 bases). The CDR3 runs to 12 residues. CDR1 DFQATT and CDR2 SNEGSKA come from the germline V gene (reference sequence). V was shortened by 6 bases and J by 11 bases, with 17 bases between the two germline ends.

This rearrangement joins TRBV6-4 to TRBJ2-1, with D possibly being TRBD2 (5 bases). V lost 2 bases, J lost 5 bases, and 16 bases lay in between. Germline CDR1 reads MRHNA; CDR2 reads SNTAGT. This CDR3 contains 16 residues. CDR3 bases: TGTGCCAGCAGTGACACAAGACGGGAACTAAACAATGAGCAGTTCTTC. It is translated as CASSDTRRELNNEQFF.

The rearrangement uses TRBV4-3 and TRBJ1-6, with D hard to call. V shed 1 base and J shed 0 bases, with 13 bases lying between them. CDR1 and CDR2 (germline): LGHNA, YSLEER. The CDR3 extends over 18 amino acids. In nucleotides, the CDR3 is TGCGCCAGCAGCCAAGGGGAGGACTGGAGCTCCTATAATTCACCCCTCCACTTT. Translating gives CASSQGEDWSSYNSPLHF.